These 2 T cell receptor beta chains were sequenced from one sample in a study of blood T cells in healthy people across ages. Primers used in a second PCR of about 6 to 11 cycles were a sample-barcoded 5' primer and a J-beta primer mix. One entry per CDR3 protein results from TCRdb running MiXCR on the 5' RACE reads. This table has about 780,000 distinct CDR3 sequences, less than 60% appearing once. Input material: blood. The receptors here all came from an elderly man in good health.

CDR3 protein: CAISDPREQYF. The CDR3 DNA follows: TGTGCCATCAGTGACCCGCGGGAGCAGTACTTC. The rearrangement links TRBV10-3 to TRBJ2-7; D is uncertain. The CDR3 has 11 amino acids. CDR1 and CDR2 from the germline V gene are ENHRY and SYGVKD. Trimming removed 3 bases from V and 7 bases from J, with 7 bases in between.

This clonotype was observed a few times. V is TRBV10-3 and J is TRBJ1-1, with a tentative D call TRBD1 (6 bases). The CDR3 runs to 13 residues. The germline V and J ends were trimmed by 6 bases and 4 bases, with 12 bases remaining between them. From germline, CDR1 is ENHRY and CDR2 SYGVKD. The CDR3 nucleotides are TGTGCCATCAGGTTGGACAGACTCACTGAAGCTTTCTTT. This codes for CAIRLDRLTEAFF.